This T cell receptor beta chain was profiled in a study of beta chain features in type 1 diabetes. A word on this clone: Its antigen is not known. At one end the junction does not follow the germline gene, possibly because of a read error.

It was via CD45RO/CCR7/CD25/CD127/CD95/CD27 that CD4+ naive, central memory, regulatory and stem cell-like memory cells were sorted. Over 95% purity was reached by all sorted populations. The CDR3 is 14 residues long. CDR1 and CDR2 (germline): SGHTA, FQGNSA. All of the isolated RNA was reverse transcribed, so expressed TCRB transcripts were sequenced. The protocol was immunoSEQ multiplex PCR, while the TCRdb copy is restricted to in-frame clones and leaves out a portion. This table has around 340,000 clones, under 8.5% appearing once. Study results and limitations: Sequencing from cDNA could over-represent high-TCR-expressing cells. Patients showed naive, central memory and Treg TCRB repertoires that appeared more similar than those of healthy donors.

The receptor's source is a woman younger than 35 in good health. The sample was central memory CD4+ T cells from blood. V is TRBV7-2 and J is TRBJ1-2; D may be TRBD1 (6 bases). CDR3 bases: TGTGCCAGCAGCAGGGGAGGGGGAGGTGGCGGTGGTTCCTTC. It specifies CASSRGGGGGGGSF.